This T cell receptor beta chain comes out of a study of blood T cell repertoires in COVID-19. Assay: immunoSEQ multiplex PCR; the TCRdb copy retains only in-frame clones and omits some. The repertoire holds about 480,000 clones, with 70% to 90% as singletons. About this clone itself: Different DNA sequences within this sample yield the same CDR3.

Trimming cost V 1 base and J 0 bases, with 9 bases left between them. Germline CDR1 reads SGHRS; CDR2 reads YFSETQ. This CDR3 spans 15 amino acids. The chain couples TRBV5-1 to TRBJ2-3; D remains unclear. This sequence originates from a woman aged 45 to 65 with COVID-19, enrolled during active disease. The sample taken for sequencing was peripheral blood. The CDR3 coding sequence is TGCGCCAGCAGCTTGACAGTTCTTAGCACAGATACGCAGTATTTT. It yields the protein CASSLTVLSTDTQYF. The variable domain in full, with the rest retrieved from reference TRBV5-1 and TRBJ2-3, is KAGVTQTPRYLIKTRGQQVTLSCSPISGHRSVSWYQQTPGQGLQFLFEYFSETQRNKGNFPGRFSGRQFSNSRSEMNVSTLELGDSALYLCASSLTVLSTDTQYFGPGTRLTVL.